This T cell receptor (beta chain) was obtained from a study of T cells in women clearing cervical HPV infection. Study-wide findings and caveats: It is unknown whether associations predate infection; no effector/memory or HPV-specific sorting.

Only in-frame clones appear in the TCRdb table, and some are missing; sequencing was by immunoSEQ multiplex PCR. Its listing shows roughly 42,000 clones. Regarding this clone: Its antigen is not known.

The specimen was blood buffy coat. The TCR originated in a woman between 18 and 70 years old with a cervical HPV16 infection that either progressed to CIN3+ or cleared (not recorded which).

The sequenced CDR3 bases are TGTGCCAGCAGTGAATGGGGCAACTCCTACGAG. It is translated as CASSEWGNSYE. The CDR3 as a whole reads CASSEWGNSYEQYF. This chain uses TRBV25-1 with TRBJ2-7; D perhaps matches TRBD1 (5 bases). The observed sequence ends 3 residues before the CDR3 terminus, with the missing tail filled in from the germline J gene. The CDR3 consists of 14 residues. From germline, CDR1 is MGHDK and CDR2 SYGVNS. V lost 1 base to trimming and J lost 0 bases, with 7 bases between them.